A single sample is the source of the 9 T cell receptor beta chains below, sequenced in a study of T-cell reconstitution after alpha-beta-depleted transplantation in children. The TCRbeta library was prepared with unique molecular identifiers. TCRdb used MiXCR to reprocess the PCR reads, holding one entry per CDR3 protein. The data contain roughly 170,000 distinct CDR3 sequences, about 6.3% of them singletons. Material: PBMCs from the stem cell graft donor, obtained from the stem cell graft. These receptor sequences come from a human donor who donated a stem cell graft to a child with Wiskott-Aldrich syndrome.

This clonotype was counted many times. This chain joins TRBV20-1 and TRBJ1-3; D gene uncertain. CDR3 length: 17 residues. Trimming left V 5 bases short and J 0 bases short, with 20 bases between. The germline gives CDR1 DFQATT, CDR2 SNEGSKA (reference sequence). The CDR3 region is CSALDPQRATSGNTIYF. As DNA, the CDR3 is TGCAGTGCTTTAGACCCCCAGAGGGCTACCTCTGGAAACACCATATATTTT.

This clonotype has at least ten counts. The J gene is TRBJ2-3, the V gene TRBV5-1; 13 nucleotides align to TRBD2. CDR1 and CDR2 (germline): SGHRS, YFSETQ. This CDR3 comprises 18 residues. J was trimmed by 4 bases and V by 0 bases; bases with no gene match: 8. The CDR3 here is CASSLAPVGLAGADTQYF. CDR3 sequence (DNA): TGCGCCAGCAGCTTGGCTCCGGTCGGACTAGCGGGGGCAGATACGCAGTATTTT.

This rearrangement joins TRBV12-3 or TRBV12-4 to TRBJ1-4; a weak D match, TRBD1 (5 bases). Trimming left V 5 bases short and J 6 bases short, with 16 bases between. The length of the CDR3 is 15 residues. The CDR3, as DNA: TGTGCCAGCAGTCTAACGGGCCGACAGCATGAAAAACTGTTTTTT. It is translated as CASSLTGRQHEKLFF.

In this sample, this clonotype turned up many times. The V and J genes are TRBV4-1 and TRBJ2-7; weak D call: TRBD2 (7 bases). CDR1 and CDR2 (germline): MGHRA, YSYEKL. CDR3 length: 16 amino acids. V was trimmed by 1 base and J by 3 bases, leaving 16 bases between them. The CDR3 DNA is TGCGCCAGCAGCCAAGTGAGGGGGGGGCCACTCTACGAGCAGTACTTC. Residues: CASSQVRGGPLYEQYF.

This clonotype was picked up many times. The rearrangement joins TRBV24-1 to TRBJ2-3; weak D call: TRBD2 (5 bases). CDR3 size: 16 residues. Germline CDR1 and CDR2: KGHDR and SFDVKD. V was clipped by 4 bases and J by 5 bases, with 18 bases between them. The CDR3 DNA sequence: TGTGCCACCAGTGACCTCGGACGACCCGCGGGAGATACGCAGTATTTT. It specifies CATSDLGRPAGDTQYF.

A few counts support this clonotype. The genes are TRBV11-2 and TRBJ2-3, with 13 bases matching TRBD2. The CDR3 sequence is 18 residues long. CDR1 SGHAT and CDR2 FQNNGV come from the germline V gene. Trimming cost V 1 base and J 6 bases; bases outside gene matches: 10. The CDR3 loop reads CASSLVGTSGARRDTQYF. CDR3 nucleotide sequence: TGTGCCAGCAGCTTAGTTGGGACTAGCGGGGCCCGGAGGGATACGCAGTATTTT.

This clonotype appeared many times. The chain uses TRBV5-1 and TRBJ2-4; 7 bases fit TRBD1. The junction had 4 bases not matched to a gene; V was cut back by 0 bases and J by 7 bases. In germline, CDR1 is SGHRS, CDR2 YFSETQ. The CDR3 has 14 amino acids. The CDR3 bases are TGCGCCAGCAGCTTGGAAAAACAGGGGAACATTCAGTACTTC. Residues: CASSLEKQGNIQYF.

This clonotype was recorded at least ten times. The genes are TRBV5-1 and TRBJ1-2; 11 nucleotides line up with TRBD1. CDR1 is SGHRS, CDR2 YFSETQ, per germline. The CDR3 has 13 amino acids. Trimming cost V 7 bases and J 7 bases; bases outside gene matches: 6. The CDR3 bases are TGCGCCAGCTCCCCGGACAGGGGGCCTGGCTACACCTTC. Its translation: CASSPDRGPGYTF.

The table lists this clonotype with many counts. The chain combines TRBV30 with TRBJ2-7; D remains ambiguous. Trimming cost V 7 bases and J 5 bases, with 9 bases left between them. CDR1 and CDR2 from the germline V gene are GTSNPN and SVGIG (reference sequence). The length of the CDR3 is 10 residues. The CDR3 sequence: CAFGRNEQYF. In nucleotides, the CDR3 is TGTGCCTTCGGACGTAACGAGCAGTACTTC.